A selection of T cell receptor beta chains follows, all from one sample in a study of CD8 T cells in ankylosing spondylitis. Using its own MiXCR run on the 5' RACE reads, TCRdb lists one record per CDR3 protein. The table shows about 540,000 distinct CDR3 sequences, with 12% occurring only once. Sequencing was performed on blood, either unsorted or a sorted T cell fraction (not recorded which). The receptors shown here come from a male donor with ankylosing spondylitis. CDR3s include the opening cysteine and the closing phenylalanine or tryptophan. The D gene is left open where the match is weak. Clone size is shown for a subset of rows, as once, few, many or a class of expanded clone.

D gene: TRBD2; CDR3 length: 15; V gene: TRBV16; clone size: -; J gene: TRBJ2-1; CDR3 protein: CASSQSGLAGGPAFF; CDR3 DNA: TGTGCCAGCAGCCAGTCGGGACTAGCGGGAGGGCCAGCCTTCTTC
D gene: -; CDR3 length: 15; V gene: TRBV7-2; clone size: -; J gene: TRBJ1-3; CDR3 protein: CASSLVGDSGNTIYF; CDR3 DNA: TGTGCCAGCAGCTTAGTCGGGGACTCTGGAAACACCATATATTTT
D gene: TRBD2; CDR3 length: 15; V gene: TRBV11-2; clone size: -; J gene: TRBJ2-1; CDR3 protein: CASSRSGGGRNEQFF; CDR3 DNA: TGTGCCAGCAGCCGCTCGGGCGGCGGGAGAAATGAGCAGTTCTTC
D gene: -; CDR3 length: 15; V gene: TRBV24-1; clone size: -; J gene: TRBJ1-1; CDR3 protein: CATSDSGRTGTEAFF; CDR3 DNA: TGTGCCACCAGTGATTCGGGACGTACGGGCACTGAAGCTTTCTTT
D gene: -; CDR3 length: 15; V gene: TRBV20-1; clone size: few; J gene: TRBJ2-1; CDR3 protein: CSARDRAGPYNEQFF; CDR3 DNA: TGCAGTGCTAGAGATAGGGCAGGGCCGTACAATGAGCAGTTCTTC
D gene: -; CDR3 length: 13; V gene: TRBV20-1; clone size: -; J gene: TRBJ1-1; CDR3 protein: CSASWGAPTEAFF; CDR3 DNA: TGCAGTGCTAGTTGGGGGGCGCCGACTGAAGCTTTCTTT
D gene: -; CDR3 length: 11; V gene: TRBV3-1; clone size: -; J gene: TRBJ2-1; CDR3 protein: CASSQGREQFF; CDR3 DNA: TGTGCCAGCAGCCAAGGTAGGGAGCAGTTCTTC
D gene: -; CDR3 length: 15; V gene: TRBV5-1; clone size: -; J gene: TRBJ2-1; CDR3 protein: CASSARTHLGNEQFF; CDR3 DNA: TGCGCCAGCAGCGCGAGGACTCACTTAGGCAATGAGCAGTTCTTC
D gene: TRBD1; CDR3 length: 16; V gene: TRBV24-1; clone size: few; J gene: TRBJ2-1; CDR3 protein: CATSDRGGAPYNEQFF; CDR3 DNA: TGTGCCACCAGTGACCGAGGGGGCGCCCCCTACAATGAGCAGTTCTTC
D gene: TRBD2; CDR3 length: 17; V gene: TRBV11-2; clone size: few; J gene: TRBJ2-5; CDR3 protein: CASSPLVGLGIEETQYF; CDR3 DNA: TGTGCCAGCAGCCCGCTAGTGGGACTAGGGATTGAAGAGACCCAGTACTTC
D gene: TRBD1; CDR3 length: 16; V gene: TRBV2; clone size: few; J gene: TRBJ1-1; CDR3 protein: CASSARRQGSNTEAFF; CDR3 DNA: TGTGCCAGCAGTGCTAGACGACAGGGATCGAACACTGAAGCTTTCTTT
D gene: TRBD1; CDR3 length: 17; V gene: TRBV5-1; clone size: -; J gene: TRBJ1-2; CDR3 protein: CASSSLSGQERVGGYTF; CDR3 DNA: TGCGCCAGCAGCTCGCTATCTGGACAGGAACGAGTTGGGGGCTACACCTTC
D gene: -; CDR3 length: 14; V gene: TRBV7-6; clone size: -; J gene: TRBJ2-5; CDR3 protein: CASSPRPTWVTQYF; CDR3 DNA: TGTGCCAGCAGCCCGAGACCGACCTGGGTGACCCAGTACTTC
D gene: -; CDR3 length: 12; V gene: TRBV29-1; clone size: few; J gene: TRBJ2-2; CDR3 protein: CSVSPGTGELFF; CDR3 DNA: TGCAGCGTTTCCCCGGGCACCGGGGAGCTGTTTTTT
D gene: TRBD2; CDR3 length: 15; V gene: TRBV5-1; clone size: -; J gene: TRBJ2-2; CDR3 protein: CASSGLAGALGKLFF; CDR3 DNA: TGCGCCAGCAGCGGATTAGCGGGAGCGTTAGGGAAGCTGTTTTTT
D gene: -; CDR3 length: 17; V gene: TRBV27; clone size: -; J gene: TRBJ2-1; CDR3 protein: CASSLPPGATSYNEQFF; CDR3 DNA: TGTGCCAGCAGTTTACCACCGGGGGCGACCTCCTACAATGAGCAGTTCTTC
D gene: TRBD2; CDR3 length: 15; V gene: TRBV20-1; clone size: many; J gene: TRBJ2-1; CDR3 protein: CSAKLAGAGLGEQFF; CDR3 DNA: TGCAGTGCTAAACTAGCGGGAGCTGGGTTGGGTGAGCAGTTCTTC
D gene: -; CDR3 length: 16; V gene: TRBV6-1; clone size: -; J gene: TRBJ1-4; CDR3 protein: CASSDRTASTNEKLFF; CDR3 DNA: TGTGCCAGCAGTGACCGGACAGCCTCAACTAATGAAAAACTGTTTTTT
D gene: TRBD2; CDR3 length: 15; V gene: TRBV24-1; clone size: few; J gene: TRBJ2-1; CDR3 protein: CATPTRREGLREQFF; CDR3 DNA: TGTGCCACCCCGACCCGGCGGGAGGGCCTAAGAGAGCAGTTCTTC
D gene: -; CDR3 length: 15; V gene: TRBV24-1; clone size: few; J gene: TRBJ2-5; CDR3 protein: CATSDLASDQETQYF; CDR3 DNA: TGTGCCACCAGTGATTTGGCTAGCGACCAAGAGACCCAGTACTTC
D gene: -; CDR3 length: 13; V gene: TRBV20-1; clone size: -; J gene: TRBJ1-5; CDR3 protein: CSAPFGSNQPQHF; CDR3 DNA: TGCAGTGCTCCATTCGGTAGCAATCAGCCCCAGCATTTT
D gene: -; CDR3 length: 15; V gene: TRBV18; clone size: -; J gene: TRBJ1-4; CDR3 protein: CASSPPLGADEKLFF; CDR3 DNA: TGTGCCAGCTCACCACCGTTGGGGGCCGACGAAAAACTGTTTTTT